These 21 T cell receptor beta chains originate from one sample sequenced in a study of T cells in Graves' hyperthyroidism and ophthalmopathy. TCR beta CDR3 regions were amplified from RNA. The TCR CDR3 was amplified in a first-round RT-PCR using the HTBI primer set. TCRdb reprocessed the multiplex PCR reads via MiXCR and lists one record per CDR3 protein. The profile shows 370,000 or so distinct CDR3 sequences, more than 20% of them singletons. Sequenced material: blood. The receptors were gathered from a man aged 50-59 years with Graves' hyperthyroidism.

This clonotype occurred a few times. V is TRBV18 and J is TRBJ1-2; no firm D call. Germline lookup yields CDR1 KGHSH and CDR2 LQKENI. Deletions cut 4 bases from V and 4 bases from J, with 7 bases between. This CDR3 comprises 12 residues. CDR3 protein: CASSRRVYGYTF. CDR3 coding DNA: TGTGCCAGCTCACGTCGGGTCTATGGCTACACCTTC.

In its sample, this clonotype was seen many times. The chain joins TRBV28 to TRBJ2-3; D unresolved. Germline-derived CDR1 and CDR2 are MDHEN and SYDVKM. V was pared by 8 bases and J by 2 bases, with 5 bases between. This CDR3 region has 11 residues. CDR3 region: CASSPTDTQYF. The CDR3 bases are TGTGCCAGCTCACCCACAGATACGCAGTATTTT.

This clonotype was recorded at least ten times. The V gene is TRBV27, the J gene TRBJ2-7; no clear D gene. The germline V gene has CDR1 MNHEY and CDR2 SMNVEV (reference sequence). Trimming took off 6 bases at V and 3 bases at J, with 15 bases between the two ends. The CDR3 contains 14 residues. CDR3 DNA sequence: TGTGCCAGCAGGGCCTACGATTCGGACTACGAGCAGTACTTC. It specifies CASRAYDSDYEQYF.

This clonotype was seen more than once but under ten times. The chain recombines TRBV5-1 with TRBJ2-1; D gene ambiguous. Trimming cost V 5 bases and J 4 bases, with 10 bases left between them. CDR1 and CDR2 from the germline V gene are SGHRS and YFSETQ. CDR3 length: 13 amino acids. The CDR3 bases are TGCGCCAGCAGGAAGGACGGGTACAATGAGCAGTTCTTC. Translation gives CASRKDGYNEQFF.

This clonotype was seen at least ten times. V and J are TRBV7-9 and TRBJ2-3; no firm D call. Germline V lookup: CDR1 SEHNR, CDR2 FQNEAQ (reference sequence). This CDR3 is built from 11 residues. Trimming removed 3 bases at V and 5 bases at J, with 3 bases between. In DNA form, the CDR3 reads TGTGCCAGCAGCTTTGAAGATACGCAGTATTTT. This sequence encodes CASSFEDTQYF.

This clonotype has a handful of counts. The chain links TRBV7-3 to TRBJ2-2; perhaps TRBD2 as D (6 bases). The length of the CDR3 is 17 residues. Trimming removed 0 bases from V and 6 bases from J, with 17 bases in between. Germline assignment: CDR1 SGHTA and CDR2 FQGTGA. The CDR3 reads CASSLTRWEEVAGELFF. The DNA for the CDR3 is TGTGCCAGCAGCTTAACTCGGTGGGAGGAAGTAGCCGGGGAGCTGTTTTTT.

The chain combines TRBV4-1 with TRBJ2-7, with a weak D call TRBD1 (6 bases). The CDR3 is 15 amino acids. Germline V gene sequence: CDR1 MGHRA, CDR2 YSYEKL. V lost 0 bases, J lost 7 bases, and 16 bases lay in between. The chain's CDR3 is CASSQDGQPSREQYF. The CDR3 DNA is TGCGCCAGCAGCCAAGATGGACAGCCAAGCCGAGAGCAGTACTTC.

In this sample, this clonotype turned up many times. This chain links TRBV20-1 with TRBJ2-7; D uncertain. The CDR3 is 13 residues long. Looked up from germline, CDR1 is DFQATT and CDR2 is SNEGSKA (reference sequence). V gave up 0 bases and J gave up 2 bases, with 8 bases separating them. CDR3 region: CSARDPGAYEQYF. The DNA for the CDR3 is TGCAGTGCTAGAGATCCAGGAGCCTACGAGCAGTACTTC.

This clonotype was detected many times. The CDR3 nucleotides are TGTGCCAGCAGCCCCGACACGGACGGTGAAGCTTTCTTT. Translation: CASSPDTDGEAFF. The chain joins TRBV7-3 to TRBJ1-1; no firm D call. The CDR3 runs 13 residues. Deletions cut 5 bases from V and 7 bases from J, with 14 bases between. Germline V lookup: CDR1 SGHTA, CDR2 FQGTGA.

This clonotype was recorded many times. The chain joins TRBV20-1 to TRBJ2-1; D remains unclear. CDR1 and CDR2 (germline): DFQATT, SNEGSKA (reference sequence). The CDR3 totals 14 residues. The V gene lost 1 base and the J gene lost 4 bases, with 11 bases spanning the gap. The CDR3 reads CSARGTIVYNEQFF. The DNA for the CDR3 is TGCAGTGCTAGAGGGACGATAGTGTACAATGAGCAGTTCTTC.

This clonotype has a count of ten or more. This rearrangement joins TRBV3-1 to TRBJ1-2; no clear D. CDR3 length: 14 amino acids. V was pared by 3 bases and J by 1 base, with 9 bases between. Germline values: CDR1 LGHDT, CDR2 YNNKEL (reference sequence). CDR3 nucleotides: TGTGCCAGCAGCCAGAGAGGCGGTAACTATGGCTACACCTTC. It encodes CASSQRGGNYGYTF. The full variable domain, completed using reference TRBV3-1 and TRBJ1-2, is DTAVSQTPKYLVTQMGNDKSIKCEQNLGHDTMYWYKQDSKKFLKIMFSYNNKELIINETVPNRFSPKSPDKAHLNLHINSLELGDSAVYFCASSQRGGNYGYTFGSGTRLTVV.

A few counts support this clonotype. J is TRBJ2-3 and V is TRBV30; D is tentatively TRBD1 or TRBD2 (6 bases each). Germline CDR1 and CDR2: GTSNPN and SVGIG (reference sequence). CDR3 length: 13 amino acids. V was shortened by 1 base and J by 6 bases, with 11 bases between the two germline ends. In DNA, the CDR3 is TGTGCCTGGAGTGGGGGGGCTAGGGATACGCAGTATTTT. It is translated as CAWSGGARDTQYF.

Only a few counts were recorded for this clonotype. This chain connects TRBV10-3 to TRBJ2-1; 13 nucleotides align to TRBD2. CDR3 length: 18 amino acids. Trimming cost V 2 bases and J 0 bases; bases outside gene matches: 4. Per germline, CDR1 ENHRY and CDR2 SYGVKD. The CDR3 coding sequence is TGTGCCATCAGTGAGCGGGGACTAGCGGGAAGCTCCTACAATGAGCAGTTCTTC. It codes for CAISERGLAGSSYNEQFF.

The chain recombines TRBV29-1 with TRBJ1-1; no clear D. The CDR3 consists of 13 residues. The germline V gene has CDR1 SQVTM and CDR2 ANQGSEA. V lost 4 bases to trimming and J lost 1 base, with 10 bases between them. The CDR3 sequence is CSVVAASNTEAFF. As DNA, the CDR3 is TGCAGCGTTGTAGCAGCCTCGAACACTGAAGCTTTCTTT.

This clonotype was detected only a few times. This sequence joins TRBV12-3 or TRBV12-4 and TRBJ2-1; D remains unclear. This CDR3 comprises 14 residues. Trimming took off 2 bases at V and 4 bases at J, with 9 bases between the two ends. CDR3 coding DNA: TGTGCCAGCAGTTTACGTGACGCGTACAATGAGCAGTTCTTC. This gives the protein CASSLRDAYNEQFF.

This clonotype was seen a few times. The rearrangement joins TRBV5-1 to TRBJ2-2; 7 bases agree with TRBD1. This CDR3 has 13 amino acids. V lost 3 bases and J lost 7; bases outside the gene matches: 3. Germline V CDR1 and CDR2: SGHRS, YFSETQ. The CDR3 bases are TGCGCCAGCAGCTCACAGGGGAACGGGGAGCTGTTTTTT. The encoded protein is CASSSQGNGELFF. Full variable domain (outside the CDR3, taken from reference TRBV5-1 and TRBJ2-2): KAGVTQTPRYLIKTRGQQVTLSCSPISGHRSVSWYQQTPGQGLQFLFEYFSETQRNKGNFPGRFSGRQFSNSRSEMNVSTLELGDSALYLCASSSQGNGELFFGEGSRLTVL.

This clonotype was detected only a few times. V is TRBV10-1 and J is TRBJ2-7; 7 nucleotides match TRBD1. This CDR3 comprises 14 residues. The V gene end was trimmed by 3 bases and the J gene end by 1 base; junction bases not matched to a gene: 3. The germline gives CDR1 WNHNN, CDR2 SYGVQD (reference sequence). The CDR3 reads CASSDRDSSYEQYF. The CDR3, as DNA: TGCGCCAGCAGTGACCGGGACAGTTCCTACGAGCAGTACTTC.

This clonotype was recorded a few times. The chain combines TRBV12-3 or TRBV12-4 with TRBJ1-5; 9 bases match TRBD1. CDR3 size: 14 residues. J gave up 7 bases and V 5 bases, and 6 bases lay outside the gene matches. The CDR3 loop reads CASSRDRVDQPQHF. The CDR3 DNA sequence: TGTGCCAGCAGTAGGGACAGGGTTGACCAGCCCCAGCATTTT.

The genes are TRBV12-3 or TRBV12-4 and TRBJ1-6, with D perhaps matching TRBD1 (5 bases). Trimming stripped 6 bases from V and 7 bases from J, with 13 bases between. The CDR3 runs 14 residues. The CDR3 bases are TGTGCCAGCAGCCCGACAGCGAACAATTCACCCCTCCACTTT. Translated, it gives CASSPTANNSPLHF.

The chain has TRBV12-3 or TRBV12-4 and TRBJ2-2, with a tentative D call TRBD1 (6 bases). The CDR3 is made up of 14 amino acids. Trimming stripped 8 bases from V and 1 base from J, with 11 bases between. The CDR3 region has the DNA TGTGCCAGCGGACGGACAGAGAACACCGGGGAGCTGTTTTTT. Translation: CASGRTENTGELFF.

This clonotype was detected a few times. The CDR3 DNA reads as TGCAGTGCTAGGACGACGAAGGCGCAGTTCTTC. It codes for CSARTTKAQFF. This sequence joins TRBV20-1 and TRBJ2-1; D is unclear. V gave up 3 bases and J gave up 12 bases, with 12 bases separating them. CDR1 is DFQATT and CDR2 is SNEGSKA in the germline V gene (reference sequence). The CDR3 totals 11 residues.